This T cell receptor beta chain was identified during a study of T cells in Graves' hyperthyroidism and ophthalmopathy. TCR beta CDR3 regions were amplified from RNA transcripts. HTBI primers were employed in a first-round RT-PCR of the TCR CDR3. TCRdb reprocessed the multiplex PCR reads via MiXCR and lists one record per CDR3 protein. The profile shows about 420,000 distinct CDR3 sequences, about a sixth of them singletons. This clonotype has a count of ten or more. V lost 6 bases and J lost 2; bases outside the gene matches: 5. CDR3 size: 14 residues. Per the germline V gene, CDR1 is SGHAT and CDR2 is FQNNGV.

The receptor was derived from a woman aged 18-29 years with Graves' hyperthyroidism. Sequences were obtained from blood. This sequence joins TRBV11-2 and TRBJ2-7; 9 positions match TRBD2. The CDR3 loop is CASRQLAGTYEQYF. CDR3 nucleotides: TGTGCCAGCAGACAGCTAGCGGGGACCTACGAGCAGTACTTC.